The 8 T cell receptor beta chains given below trace back to one sample, sequenced in a study of blood T cell repertoires in COVID-19. The assay was immunoSEQ multiplex PCR, and TCRdb's table has in-frame clones only and misses some. The sample contains 230,000 or so clones, 86% of which appear only once. The specimen was PBMCs or T cells enriched from blood (not recorded which). The origin of the receptors is a woman aged 40 to 50 with acute COVID-19.

This clone was detected once. The chain recombines TRBV3-1 (or the pseudogene TRBV3-2) with TRBJ1-2; 7 bases fit TRBD1. The CDR3 runs 15 residues. From germline, CDR1 is LGHDT and CDR2 YNNKEL (reference sequence). V lost 0 bases and J lost 6; bases outside the gene matches: 7. For the CDR3, the DNA is TGTGCCAGCAGCCAAGATCGAGGGGGCCGGAATGGCTACACCTTC. Translated, it gives CASSQDRGGRNGYTF.

The chain has TRBV9 and TRBJ2-6, with TRBD1 matching 8 bases. The CDR3 has 16 residues. Germline values: CDR1 SGDLS, CDR2 YYNGEE. V shed 5 bases and J 4 bases; nucleotides not matched to a gene: 8. DNA for the CDR3: TGTGCCAGCAGACCAGGGGGCGGCGCCGGGGCCAACGTCCTGACTTTC. Residues: CASRPGGGAGANVLTF.

The chain is built from TRBV5-1 and TRBJ2-5; 7 bases match TRBD2. In germline, CDR1 is SGHRS, CDR2 YFSETQ. V lost 4 bases to trimming and J lost 4 bases; unmatched junction nucleotides: 7. This CDR3 comprises 14 residues. The CDR3 here is CASSSGTPRETQYF. The CDR3 DNA follows: TGCGCCAGCAGCAGCGGGACGCCCCGAGAGACCCAGTACTTC.

V usage is TRBV7-2 and J usage is TRBJ2-3, with 11 bases fitting TRBD2. The V gene end was trimmed by 6 bases and the J gene end by 3 bases; junction bases not matched to a gene: 2. Germline values: CDR1 SGHTA, CDR2 FQGNSA. CDR3 length equals 14 residues. CDR3 protein: CASSPSGGTDTQYF. In nucleotides, the CDR3 is TGTGCCAGCAGTCCTAGCGGGGGGACAGATACGCAGTATTTT.

Here the CDR3 DNA reads TGTGCCAGCAGCTCCTCGGCGGGGGGGCGGGGCACAGATACGCAGTATTTT. Translated, it gives CASSSSAGGRGTDTQYF. This chain connects TRBV7-2 to TRBJ2-3; 9 nucleotides agree with TRBD2. This CDR3 comprises 17 residues. The germline CDR1 and CDR2 sequences are SGHTA and FQGNSA. J lost 1 base, V lost 4 bases, and 9 bases had no gene match. The full variable domain, its missing parts supplied by reference TRBV7-2 and TRBJ2-3, is GAGVSQSPSNKVTEKGKDVELRCDPISGHTALYWYRQSLGQGLEFLIYFQGNSAPDKSGLPSDRFSAERTGGSVSTLTIQRTQQEDSAVYLCASSSSAGGRGTDTQYFGPGTRLTVL.

This chain links TRBV2 with TRBJ2-1; D possibly corresponds to TRBD1 (6 bases). Germline CDR1 is SNHLY and CDR2 is FYNNEI. CDR3 length: 14 residues. V was pared by 4 bases and J by 6 bases, with 13 bases between. In nucleotides, the CDR3 is TGTGCCAGCAGTGCCCAGGGGCCAAGCAATGAGCAGTTCTTC. Its protein product is CASSAQGPSNEQFF.

V and J are TRBV5-8 and TRBJ1-2; D is undetermined. Germline CDR1 SGHTS, CDR2 YDEGEE. The CDR3 length is 9 residues. Deletions cut 5 bases from V and 8 bases from J, with 4 bases between. DNA of the CDR3: TGTGCCAGCAGGCGCGGCTACACCTTC. This translates into CASRRGYTF.

This rearrangement joins TRBV5-1 to TRBJ1-2; 8 bases agree with TRBD1. The germline V gene encodes CDR1 SGHRS and CDR2 YFSETQ. This CDR3 has 16 amino acids. V shed 1 base and J 3 bases; nucleotides not matched to a gene: 8. In DNA, the CDR3 is TGCGCCAGCAGCTTGAGAGGGACAGGTGTACACTATGGCTACACCTTC. Its protein is CASSLRGTGVHYGYTF.